This T cell receptor (beta chain) was found in a study of CD8+ T cells in alopecia areata. Study overall: Oral tofacitinib, 5 to 10 mg twice daily, was given in an open-label trial.

Reverse transcription of extracted RNA yielded cDNA, which provided the sequencing template. Here immunoSEQ multiplex PCR was the method, and the copy in TCRdb shows in-frame clones only, minus some. The sample carries around 130,000 clones, roughly three fifths recorded once. PBMCs served as the source from which CD4+ and CD8+ T cells were sorted. Study conclusions and caveats: Relative to mice, TCR sharing across patients was less clear, a difference possibly HLA-related.

Germline V gene data show CDR1 as SEHNR and CDR2 as FQNEAQ (reference sequence). This CDR3 has 12 amino acids. V was trimmed by 1 base and J by 7 bases, leaving 7 bases between them. This clone was found a few times. Its antigen is not known. This clonotype was sampled from a human donor with alopecia areata. The source material was CD4+ T cells sorted from blood, sampled at week 0. The chain carries TRBV7-9 and TRBJ1-2; D gene unclear. CDR3 loop: CASSLVQRGYTF. CDR3 in DNA: TGTGCCAGCAGCTTAGTACAGCGTGGCTACACCTTC.